This T cell receptor (beta chain) was profiled in a study of control samples from healthy donors and cancer patients. Germline-derived CDR1 and CDR2 are MGHDK and SYGVNS. V was shortened by 3 bases and J by 1 base, with 4 bases between the two germline ends. This CDR3 comprises 14 residues. Here immunoSEQ multiplex PCR was the method, and the copy in TCRdb shows in-frame clones only, minus some. The sample consists of 95,000 to 110,000 clones, around 89% of them appearing once. This TCR came from a man in his 60s with lung cancer. The specimen was PBMCs. The chain combines TRBV25-1 with TRBJ2-6; D remains unclear. For the CDR3, the DNA is TGTGCCAGCAGTGATTGGTCTGGGGCCAACGTCCTGACTTTC. This gives the protein CASSDWSGANVLTF.